The next 11 T cell receptor beta chains were all read from a single sample in a study of human T cells and chemical hapten exposure. The authors extracted total RNA from unfractionated whole blood. A single record per CDR3 protein comes from TCRdb applying MiXCR to the 5' RACE reads. This table has tens of thousands of distinct CDR3 sequences, more than 7.5% appearing once. The receptors shown here come from a male donor in good health.

In this sample, this clonotype turned up many times. The V gene is TRBV25-1, the J gene TRBJ2-3, with no clear D. Trimming removed 1 base from V and 4 bases from J, with 6 bases in between. From germline, CDR1 is MGHDK and CDR2 SYGVNS. The CDR3 runs 13 residues. The DNA for the CDR3 is TGTGCCAGCAGTGAATCTCGCCCAGATACGCAGTATTTT. It is translated as CASSESRPDTQYF.

The chain has TRBV20-1 and TRBJ2-3, with D possibly TRBD1 on 5 matching bases. CDR1 is DFQATT and CDR2 is SNEGSKA in the germline V gene (reference sequence). V dropped 6 bases and J dropped 5 bases, with 18 bases sitting between them. The CDR3 spans 14 residues. The CDR3: CSAPLPRVRDTQYF. CDR3 in DNA: TGCAGTGCCCCACTTCCCAGGGTGAGAGATACGCAGTATTTT.

This clonotype was found many times. The chain recombines TRBV29-1 with TRBJ1-5; 8 nucleotides match TRBD1. The length of the CDR3 is 12 residues. CDR1 is SQVTM and CDR2 is ANQGSEA in the germline V gene. The ends lost 6 bases at V and 4 bases at J; junction bases unmatched: 2. CDR3 sequence reads: CSVGQANQPQHF. The CDR3 DNA follows: TGCAGCGTGGGACAGGCAAATCAGCCCCAGCATTTT.

This clonotype was counted at least ten times. The V gene is TRBV12-3 or TRBV12-4, the J gene TRBJ2-7, with TRBD2 matching over 8 bases. The CDR3 length is 15 residues. The V segment lost 4 bases and the J segment 3 bases; nucleotides outside the gene matches: 8. In DNA form, the CDR3 reads TGTGCCAGCAGTTCCCGGCCTAGCGGGTTCTACGAGCAGTACTTC. Translating it yields CASSSRPSGFYEQYF.

Many counts were recorded for this clonotype. This chain joins TRBV7-6 and TRBJ2-3; 9 bases map to TRBD2. Germline V lookup: CDR1 SGHVS, CDR2 FNYEAQ. The CDR3 has 13 residues. J lost 6 bases, V lost 3 bases, and 1 base had no gene match. The CDR3 sequence is CASSFGTSDTQYF. The CDR3 bases are TGTGCCAGCAGCTTCGGGACTAGCGATACGCAGTATTTT.

The V and J genes are TRBV18 and TRBJ1-2; D is possibly TRBD1 (6 bases). CDR1 and CDR2 (germline): KGHSH, LQKENI. The ends were cut back, 2 bases at V and 3 bases at J, with 13 bases in the middle. This CDR3 region has 15 residues. CDR3 nucleotide sequence: TGTGCCAGCTCACCAACAGGGCAGGGAGACTATGGCTACACCTTC. It yields the protein CASSPTGQGDYGYTF.

This clonotype was recorded a few times. The chain has TRBV29-1 and TRBJ1-5; tentative D call: TRBD1 (5 bases). Germline V CDR1 and CDR2: SQVTM, ANQGSEA. V dropped 5 bases and J dropped 5 bases, with 16 bases sitting between them. CDR3 size: 14 residues. The CDR3 loop reads CSVRRGGKDQPQHF. As DNA, the CDR3 is TGCAGCGTTAGGAGGGGCGGGAAGGATCAGCCCCAGCATTTT. The full variable domain, completed using reference TRBV29-1 and TRBJ1-5, is SAVISQKPSRDICQRGTSLTIQCQVDSQVTMMFWYRQQPGQSLTLIATANQGSEATYESGFVIDKFPISRPNLTFSTLTVSNMSPEDSSIYLCSVRRGGKDQPQHFGDGTRLSIL.

V usage is TRBV20-1 and J usage is TRBJ1-4; tentative D call: TRBD1 (5 bases). The germline CDR1 and CDR2 sequences are DFQATT and SNEGSKA (reference sequence). V lost 4 bases, J lost 2 bases, and 11 bases lay in between. The CDR3 has 14 amino acids. The CDR3 loop is CSATTGPTNEKLFF. The DNA of the CDR3 is TGCAGTGCTACTACGGGACCTACTAATGAAAAACTGTTTTTT.

This clonotype has only a few counts. The CDR3 is CASSYDPTGAHQPQHF. The CDR3 region has the DNA TGTGCCAGCAGTTATGATCCGACAGGGGCGCACCAGCCCCAGCATTTT. V is TRBV6-5 and J is TRBJ1-5; 8 bases are a match to TRBD1. CDR1 and CDR2 from the germline V gene are MNHEY and SVGAGI. The CDR3 consists of 16 residues. Unmatched junction bases numbered 11, after V lost 3 bases and J lost 7 bases.

This clonotype has a handful of counts. V gene TRBV10-3 combines with J gene TRBJ1-1; 9 bases are a match to TRBD1. This CDR3 has 15 residues. Germline trimming cut 5 bases from V and 4 bases from J; bases unmatched to any gene: 8. Germline V gene sequence: CDR1 ENHRY, CDR2 SYGVKD. The CDR3 reads CAISTSGQGFTEAFF. The CDR3, as DNA: TGTGCCATCAGTACCTCGGGACAGGGCTTCACTGAAGCTTTCTTT.

The chain has TRBV10-3 and TRBJ1-1, with TRBD1 matching over 7 bases. CDR3 length: 14 residues. Germline V CDR1 and CDR2: ENHRY, SYGVKD. Trimming at V came to 6 bases and at J to 6 bases, leaving 10 bases not matched to a gene. DNA of the CDR3: TGTGCCATCAGAGAGACAGGGAGGGAGGCTGAAGCTTTCTTT. Encoded protein: CAIRETGREAEAFF.